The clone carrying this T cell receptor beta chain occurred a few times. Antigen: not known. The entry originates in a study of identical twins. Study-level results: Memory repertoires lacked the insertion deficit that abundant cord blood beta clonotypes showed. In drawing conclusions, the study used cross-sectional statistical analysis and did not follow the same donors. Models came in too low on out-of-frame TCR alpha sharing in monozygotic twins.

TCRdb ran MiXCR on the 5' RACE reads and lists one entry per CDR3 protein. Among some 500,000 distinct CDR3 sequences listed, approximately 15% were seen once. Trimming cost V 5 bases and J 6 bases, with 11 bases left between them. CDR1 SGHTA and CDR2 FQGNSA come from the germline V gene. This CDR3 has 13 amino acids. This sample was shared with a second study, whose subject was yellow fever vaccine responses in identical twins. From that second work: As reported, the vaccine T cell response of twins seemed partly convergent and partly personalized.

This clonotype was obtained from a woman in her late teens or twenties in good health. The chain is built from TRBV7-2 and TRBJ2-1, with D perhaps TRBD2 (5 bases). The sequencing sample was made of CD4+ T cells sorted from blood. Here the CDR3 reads CASSPGNRNEQFF. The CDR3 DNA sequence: TGTGCCAGCAGCCCCGGGAATCGCAATGAGCAGTTCTTC.